This TCR beta chain was sequenced for a study of vaccination effects on CD4 cells after COVID-19. Worth noting for this clone: Its target is not known.

Study results and limitations: The study, lacking early post-infection timepoints, had few convalescent patients. Healthy vaccine recipients' vaccine-induced clones were almost all SARS-CoV-2 mono-reactive.

Assay used: immunoSEQ multiplex PCR; TCRdb lists only in-frame clones, some missing. The table shows 50,000 to 60,000 clones, with roughly 76% occurring only once. V lost 1 base and J 7 bases, leaving 16 bases between the germline ends. The CDR3 covers 16 residues. Germline assignment: CDR1 MNHEY and CDR2 SMNVEV (reference sequence). Antigen-specific CD4+ T cells were expanded (with viral peptide pools) by the ViraFEST assay ahead of sequencing. CD4+ T cells were isolated after around ten days of culture. Vaccinated recipients, who were negative for nucleocapsid antibodies, had no history of SARS-CoV-2 infection.

The starting material was CD4+ T cells from PBMCs cultured with SARS-CoV-2 spike peptides, obtained before COVID-19 vaccination. This receptor was taken from a human donor who received a COVID-19 vaccine. The chain has TRBV27 and TRBJ1-4; TRBD1 might be the D (6 bases). The chain's CDR3 is CASSLFPGGGGEKLFF. The DNA of the CDR3 is TGTGCCAGCAGTTTATTCCCAGGCGGAGGGGGTGAAAAACTGTTTTTT.